This TCR beta chain came from a study of regulatory T cells in long-lasting Graves disease. Study results and limitations: Investigators studied peripheral blood only, not thyroid tissue. Sample size, which was small, may have reduced accuracy.

Time point noted: persistent/refractory GD, antithyroid drugs over 5 years with positive TRAb. PBMC RNA served as the TCR library source. Graves' disease diagnoses followed American Thyroid Association guidelines. On this clonotype itself: As yet, its antigen is unknown.

The CDR3 covers 11 residues. Trimming shortened V by 6 bases and J by 8 bases, and 13 bases separated the two germline ends. Per germline, CDR1 SQVTM and CDR2 ANQGSEA. In building TCR beta libraries, iRepertoire HTBI primers were used together with Arm-PCR of CDR3 regions. TCRdb ran MiXCR on the multiplex PCR reads and lists one entry per CDR3 protein. The sample has approximately 690,000 distinct CDR3 sequences, around 32% seen once. The chain has TRBV29-1 and TRBJ1-2, with D possibly matching TRBD1 (6 bases). The material was peripheral blood mononuclear cells (PBMCs), obtained when the disease was refractory, from a patient treated with antithyroid drugs. The receptor comes from a female donor with Graves disease. The CDR3 protein is CSVGGLGGYTF. As DNA, the CDR3 is TGCAGCGTGGGGGGGCTCGGGGGCTACACCTTC.